This T cell receptor beta chain was identified in a study of blood T cell repertoires in COVID-19. Looking at the study overall: Specimens from acute and convalescent COVID-19 originated in the United States, Italy and Spain. T cells, B-cell-depleted T cells, or PBMCs supplied cDNA or gDNA.

The CDR3 runs 17 residues. V lost 0 bases, J lost 4 bases, and 18 bases lay in between. The germline V gene has CDR1 LNHNV and CDR2 YYDKDF (reference sequence). In the authors' workflow: Reference gene primer amplification gave estimated nucleated cell counts. The table came from immunoSEQ multiplex PCR; TCRdb's copy has only in-frame clones and leaves some out. The DNA was the basis for D and trimming; V, J and clone size are from that table. Of 120,000 to 150,000 clones in the sample, roughly 89% were seen once. The sequence was collected from a woman in her forties or fifties with acute or convalescent COVID-19. Specimen: peripheral blood. The gene calls are TRBV15 and TRBJ1-1, with D possibly being TRBD1 (6 bases). This chain's CDR3 is CATSRDLSGATPTEAFF. CDR3 nucleotides: TGTGCCACCAGCAGAGATCTCTCAGGGGCGACTCCCACTGAAGCTTTCTTT.